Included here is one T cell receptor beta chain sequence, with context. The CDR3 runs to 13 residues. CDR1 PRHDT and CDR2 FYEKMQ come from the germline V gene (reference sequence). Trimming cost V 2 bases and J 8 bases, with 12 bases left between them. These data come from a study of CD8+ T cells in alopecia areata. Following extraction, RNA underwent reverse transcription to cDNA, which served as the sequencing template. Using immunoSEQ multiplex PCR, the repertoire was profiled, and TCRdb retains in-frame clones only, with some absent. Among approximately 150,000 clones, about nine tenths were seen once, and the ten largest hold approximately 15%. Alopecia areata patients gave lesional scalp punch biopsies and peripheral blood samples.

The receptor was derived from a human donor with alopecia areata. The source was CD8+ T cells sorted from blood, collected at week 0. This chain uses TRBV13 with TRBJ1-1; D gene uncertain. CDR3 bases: TGTGCCAGCAGCTTATACCCGCAGGCAGAAGCTTTCTTT. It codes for CASSLYPQAEAFF.